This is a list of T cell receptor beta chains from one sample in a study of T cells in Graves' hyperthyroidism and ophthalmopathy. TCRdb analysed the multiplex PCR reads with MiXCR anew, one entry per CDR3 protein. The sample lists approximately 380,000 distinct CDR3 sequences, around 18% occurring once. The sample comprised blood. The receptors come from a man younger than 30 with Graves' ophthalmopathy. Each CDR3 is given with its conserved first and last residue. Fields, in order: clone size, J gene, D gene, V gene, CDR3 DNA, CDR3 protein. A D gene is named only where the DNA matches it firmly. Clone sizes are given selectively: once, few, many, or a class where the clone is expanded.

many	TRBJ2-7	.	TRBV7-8	TGTGCCAGCAGCTTATTTCAAACCGGAGTCGAGCAGTACTTC	CASSLFQTGVEQYF
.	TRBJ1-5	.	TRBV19	TGTGCCAGTAGTATTACGGCCAATCAGCCCCAGCATTTT	CASSITANQPQHF
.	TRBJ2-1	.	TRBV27	TGTGCCAGCAGTTTCGTCCCAGGAAACAATGAGCAGTTCTTC	CASSFVPGNNEQFF
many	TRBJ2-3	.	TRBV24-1	TGTGCCACCAGTGAAGGCCTAGATACGCAGTATTTT	CATSEGLDTQYF
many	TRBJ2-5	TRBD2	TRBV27	TGTGCCAGCAGTGGACTAGCGGGGGCGGAGACCCAGTACTTC	CASSGLAGAETQYF
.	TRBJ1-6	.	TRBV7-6	TGTGCCAGCAGTGCTCCGGGGGTTGGTTCACCCCTCCACTTT	CASSAPGVGSPLHF
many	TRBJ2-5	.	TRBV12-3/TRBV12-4	TGTGCCAGCAGCCTCCCGCAGGGGTACCAAGAGACCCAGTACTTC	CASSLPQGYQETQYF
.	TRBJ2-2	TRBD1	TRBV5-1	TGCGCCAGCAGCCCCGGGACAGCGGTCACCGGGGAGCTGTTTTTT	CASSPGTAVTGELFF
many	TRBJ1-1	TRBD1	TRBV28	TGTGCCAGCAGCGCATTATGGACAGGTCCGAACACTGAAGCTTTCTTT	CASSALWTGPNTEAFF
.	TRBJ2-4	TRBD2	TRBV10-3	TGTGCCATCAGTGAGTCAGGACTAGCCATTAACATTCAGTACTTC	CAISESGLAINIQYF
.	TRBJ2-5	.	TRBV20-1	TGCAGTGCTAGGGCTGGGGGGCCCCAAGAGACCCAGTACTTC	CSARAGGPQETQYF
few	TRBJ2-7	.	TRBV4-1	TGCGCCAGCAGCTCAGCCTCGGGGGAACCCTACGAGCAGTACTTC	CASSSASGEPYEQYF
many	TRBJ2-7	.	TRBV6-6	TGTGCCAGCAGTTACTCGTTCAAAGGAACAGGAGTTTCCTACGAGCAGTACTTC	CASSYSFKGTGVSYEQYF
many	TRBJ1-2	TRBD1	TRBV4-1	TGCGCCAGCAGCCAAGACGGGGGAACAGGGGCGCGGGATGGCTACACCTTC	CASSQDGGTGARDGYTF
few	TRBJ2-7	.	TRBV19	TGTGCCAGTAGTAACTCCTGTTGCTATAACTCCTACGAGCAGTACTTC	CASSNSCCYNSYEQYF
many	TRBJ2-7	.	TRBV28	TGTGCCAGCAGCCCCGGGCCTACCTACGAAGGGCAGTACTTC	CASSPGPTYEGQYF
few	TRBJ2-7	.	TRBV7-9	TGTGCCAGCAGTTCGGGGGCCGGGCAGTACTTC	CASSSGAGQYF
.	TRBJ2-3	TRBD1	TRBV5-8	TGTGCCAGCAGCTTGGGGGCAGGGGGATACACAGATACGCAGTATTTT	CASSLGAGGYTDTQYF
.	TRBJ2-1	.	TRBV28	TGTGCCAGCTGGAAAAGGGTGAGGGATGAGCAGTTCTTC	CASWKRVRDEQFF
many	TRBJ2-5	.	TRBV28	TGTGCCAGCAGGGCGGGTCGCTTGGGGACCCAGTACTTC	CASRAGRLGTQYF
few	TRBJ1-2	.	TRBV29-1	TGCAGCGTTATGGGGGGTCTCTATGGCTACACCTTC	CSVMGGLYGYTF
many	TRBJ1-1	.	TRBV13	TGTGCCAGCAGCGATCGCTCCCAGGGGTGGGCTTTCTTT	CASSDRSQGWAFF
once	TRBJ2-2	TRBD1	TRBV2	TGTGCCAGCAGTACAGGACAGGGGGCGGGCGGGGAGCTGTTTTTT	CASSTGQGAGGELFF
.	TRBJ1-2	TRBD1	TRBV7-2	TGTGCCAGCAGCTTACAGGGGGAGGGCTACACCTTC	CASSLQGEGYTF
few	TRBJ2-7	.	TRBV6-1	TGTGCCACCTCCCAACCTGAAACCTACGAGCAGTACTTC	CATSQPETYEQYF